Detailed here is one T cell receptor (beta chain). Its antigen is not identified. The record originates from a study of cytomegalovirus exposure and HLA in healthy donors. Study summary: Unique TCRs from HLA-typed donors, about 85 million of them, were held in an early data release. Study conclusions and caveats: Segments of the TCR beta V type were, in most cases, productive about 87% or about 30% of the time in an earlier analysis. Several of the most significant clusters appeared, in a later analysis, to be linked to common viral pathogens.

The PCR employed 60 Vbeta primers together with 13 Jbeta primers. The repertoire was sequenced with immunoSEQ multiplex PCR; TCRdb's copy has only in-frame clones and lacks some. The ten most abundant clones cover 2% to 2.5% of a sample with approximately 120,000 clones. Although they were nominally healthy when sampled, donors likely had unrecorded immune exposures. Germline CDR1 is ENHRY and CDR2 is SYGVKD. The CDR3 consists of 11 residues. V shed 4 bases, J shed 7 bases, and the junction held 1 base outside the gene matches. Sequencing was carried out using PBMCs. The receptor was derived from a man aged 40-55 years in good health and CMV-seronegative. This chain uses TRBV10-3 with TRBJ2-7; 7 bases are shared with TRBD1. For the CDR3, the DNA is TGTGCCATCAGTGGACAGGGAGAGCAGTACTTC. Residues: CAISGQGEQYF.